The following is a T cell receptor beta chain sequence with its context. Its antigen remains unidentified. Sorting defined conventional CD4 T cells as CD4+CD127+. CDR3 length: 17 amino acids. The sample belongs to a study of B cell selection in AIRE deficiency. Notes on the study in general: Roughly 31% of healthy-shared Treg TCRbeta sequences appeared in patient Tconv cells. CDR3s were shorter in shared Treg sequences, reflecting few non-templated nucleotide insertions. Patient Tconv and Treg cells showed healthy-like TCRBV usage, CDR3 length, diversity.

Original processing notes: About 120,000 patient and around 130,000 healthy donor in-frame TCRbeta sequences came from conventional T cells. Assay used: immunoSEQ multiplex PCR; TCRdb lists only in-frame clones, some missing. D and trimming come from the DNA, and the V and J calls and clone size come from that table. There are tens of thousands of clones in the sample; about 97% occur only once, and more than 0.15% lies in the top ten. This chain connects TRBV21-1 to TRBJ2-4; the D call of TRBD2 is as the table states it, not checked on the DNA. TRBV21-1 is classified as a pseudogene. Specimen: conventional CD4+ T cells sorted from PBMCs. The clonotype was recovered from a human donor with AIRE deficiency. Here the CDR3 DNA reads TGTGCCAGCAGCAAAGTTTGGACTAGCGGGAGAGAAAACATTCAGTACTTC. This codes for CASSKVWTSGRENIQYF.